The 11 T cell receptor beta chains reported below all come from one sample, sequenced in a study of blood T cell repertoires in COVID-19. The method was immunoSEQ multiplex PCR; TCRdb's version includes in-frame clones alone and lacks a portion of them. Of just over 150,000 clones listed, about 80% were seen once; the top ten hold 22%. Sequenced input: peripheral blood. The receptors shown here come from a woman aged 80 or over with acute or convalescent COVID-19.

The CDR3 DNA reads as TGTGCCAGCAGTTTCAGGGTTGGCACTGAAGCTTTCTTT. Its protein product is CASSFRVGTEAFF. The chain carries TRBV27 and TRBJ1-1; the D gene is possibly TRBD1 (5 bases). Trimming cost V 3 bases and J 4 bases, with 9 bases left between them. Germline lookup yields CDR1 MNHEY and CDR2 SMNVEV (reference sequence). This CDR3 spans 13 amino acids.

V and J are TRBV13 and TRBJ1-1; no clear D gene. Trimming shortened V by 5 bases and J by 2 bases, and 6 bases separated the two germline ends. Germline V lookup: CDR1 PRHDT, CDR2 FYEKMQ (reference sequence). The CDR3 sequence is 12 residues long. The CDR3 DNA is TGTGCCAGCAGCCGAGATAACACTGAAGCTTTCTTT. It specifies CASSRDNTEAFF.

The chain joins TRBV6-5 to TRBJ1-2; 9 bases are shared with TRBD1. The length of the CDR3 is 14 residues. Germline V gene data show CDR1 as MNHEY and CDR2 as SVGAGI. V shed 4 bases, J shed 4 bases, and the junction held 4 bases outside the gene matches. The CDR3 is CASSSGQGFYGYTF. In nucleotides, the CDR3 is TGTGCCAGCAGTTCCGGACAGGGGTTCTATGGCTACACCTTC.

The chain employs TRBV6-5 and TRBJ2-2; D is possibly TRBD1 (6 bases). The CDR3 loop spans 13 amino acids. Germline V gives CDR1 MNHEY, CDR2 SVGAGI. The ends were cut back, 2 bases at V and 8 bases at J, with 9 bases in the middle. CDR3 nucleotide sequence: TGTGCCAGCAGTTACCAGGGGTTTGGGGAGCTGTTTTTT. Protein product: CASSYQGFGELFF.

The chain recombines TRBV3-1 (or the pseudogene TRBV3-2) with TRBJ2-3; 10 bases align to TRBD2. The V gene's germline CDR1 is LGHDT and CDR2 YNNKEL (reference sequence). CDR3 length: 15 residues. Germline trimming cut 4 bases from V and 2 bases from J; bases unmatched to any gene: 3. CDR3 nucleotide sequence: TGTGCCAGCAGCCGTACTAGCGGGGTCACAGATACGCAGTATTTT. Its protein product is CASSRTSGVTDTQYF.

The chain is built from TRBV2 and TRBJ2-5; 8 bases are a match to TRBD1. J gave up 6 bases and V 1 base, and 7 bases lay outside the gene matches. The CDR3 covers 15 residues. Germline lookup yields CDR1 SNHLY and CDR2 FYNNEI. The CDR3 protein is CASSEGQGAGKTQYF. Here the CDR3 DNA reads TGTGCCAGCAGTGAAGGTCAGGGGGCAGGAAAGACCCAGTACTTC.

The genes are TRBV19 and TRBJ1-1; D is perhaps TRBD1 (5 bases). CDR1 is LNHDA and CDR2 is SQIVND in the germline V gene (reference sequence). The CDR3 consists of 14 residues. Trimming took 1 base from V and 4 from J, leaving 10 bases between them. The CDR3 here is CASSIGAGFTEAFF. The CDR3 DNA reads TGTGCCAGTAGTATAGGCGCAGGGTTCACTGAAGCTTTCTTT.

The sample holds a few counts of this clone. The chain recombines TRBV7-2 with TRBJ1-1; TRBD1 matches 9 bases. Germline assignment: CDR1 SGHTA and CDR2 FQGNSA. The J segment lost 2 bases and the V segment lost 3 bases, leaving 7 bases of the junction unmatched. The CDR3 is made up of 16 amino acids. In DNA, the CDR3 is TGTGCCAGCAGCTTTAGACTGGGACAGGGAAACACTGAAGCTTTCTTT. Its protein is CASSFRLGQGNTEAFF. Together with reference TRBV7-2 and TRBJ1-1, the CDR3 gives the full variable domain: GAGVSQSPSNKVTEKGKDVELRCDPISGHTALYWYRQSLGQGLEFLIYFQGNSAPDKSGLPSDRFSAERTGGSVSTLTIQRTQQEDSAVYLCASSFRLGQGNTEAFFGQGTRLTVV.

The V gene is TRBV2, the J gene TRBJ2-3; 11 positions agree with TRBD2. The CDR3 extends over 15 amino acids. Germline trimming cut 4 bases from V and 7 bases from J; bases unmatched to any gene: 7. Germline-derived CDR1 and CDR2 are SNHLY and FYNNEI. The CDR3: CASSVSGRAENTQYF. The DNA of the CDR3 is TGTGCCAGCAGTGTTAGCGGGAGGGCCGAGAATACGCAGTATTTT.

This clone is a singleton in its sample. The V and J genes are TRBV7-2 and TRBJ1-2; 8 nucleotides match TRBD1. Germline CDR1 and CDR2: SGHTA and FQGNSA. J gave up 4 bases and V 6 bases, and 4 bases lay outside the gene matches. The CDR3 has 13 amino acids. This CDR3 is CASRETGVYGYTF. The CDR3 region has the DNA TGTGCCAGCAGGGAGACAGGGGTCTATGGCTACACCTTC.

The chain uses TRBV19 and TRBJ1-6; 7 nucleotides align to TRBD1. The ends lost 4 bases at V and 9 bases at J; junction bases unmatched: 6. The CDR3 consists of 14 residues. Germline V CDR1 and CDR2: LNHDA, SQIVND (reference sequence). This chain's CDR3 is CASSTRDSTSPLHF. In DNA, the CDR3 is TGTGCCAGTAGTACGCGGGACAGCACTTCACCCCTCCACTTT.